This T cell receptor (beta chain) stems from a study of T cell changes during pregnancy in multiple sclerosis. The length of the CDR3 is 16 residues. The germline CDR1 and CDR2 sequences are SGHRS and YFSETQ. The V and J ends lost 4 bases and 2 bases, in that order; junction bases with no gene match: 5. Libraries were prepared by immunoSEQ multiplex PCR; TCRdb keeps only in-frame clonotypes and omits some of them. The table records 30,000 to 50,000 clones, around 93% of them present only once. Sequenced material: CD4+ T cells from peripheral blood mononuclear cells, taken after pregnancy. The clonotype comes from a female donor with multiple sclerosis, enrolled in a pregnancy study. This chain connects TRBV5-1 to TRBJ2-1; TRBD2 aligns across 11 bases. DNA of the CDR3: TGCGCCAGCAGCCAACTAGCGGGGGAGGCCTACAATGAGCAGTTCTTC. Protein product: CASSQLAGEAYNEQFF.